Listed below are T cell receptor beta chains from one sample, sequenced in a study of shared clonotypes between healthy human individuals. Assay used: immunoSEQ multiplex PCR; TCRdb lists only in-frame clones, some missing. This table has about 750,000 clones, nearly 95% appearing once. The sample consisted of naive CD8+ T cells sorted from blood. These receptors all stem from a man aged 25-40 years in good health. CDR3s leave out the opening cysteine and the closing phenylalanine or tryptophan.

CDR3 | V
ASSLFWQNTEAF | TRBV27
ASSLARAGETQY | TRBV11-2
SVEDHQFSGANVLT | TRBV29-1
ASSILATGSNQPQH | TRBV28
SVEGWEAYTDTQY | TRBV29-1
ASSLGLAGVTGELF | TRBV5-5
SVEGQGGVYEQY | TRBV29-1
AWLRPPNTEAF | TRBV30
AISDPGHLSHEQY | TRBV10-3
ASSLRQTGGNTGELF | TRBV11-3
ASSQDLAVYNEQF | TRBV4-1
ASSLSLEGRRDEQF | TRBV21-1
ASSLFGGQNTEAF | TRBV27
ARSLDKGNGYT | TRBV5-3
ASSTTSGGDSYNEQF | TRBV19
ASSPDDYGTDTQY | TRBV28
SATLEEQF | TRBV29-1
ASRERGPFSYEQY | TRBV28
ASSFSTRNEQY | TRBV7-2
ASSQDSGGFVQPQH | TRBV4-3
ATPSLGAMGYEQY | TRBV2
ASSSLQGALFTDTQY | TRBV28
ASSFLTGSYSGANVLT | TRBV7-2
ASAADGNTGELF | TRBV12-5
ASSEGQGIYNEQF | TRBV2
ATGRGAGEAF | TRBV15
ASSWGTGEKY | TRBV5-6
ASSRDDSYEQY | TRBV7-9
ASLQGVGTEAF | TRBV19
ASSIVPSGMRTGANVLT | TRBV19
ASSTAGAIGEKLF | TRBV7-9
ASTKFPNEQF | TRBV7-9